This entry concerns a single T cell receptor (beta chain). V was clipped by 0 bases and J by 8 bases; unmatched bases: 11. This CDR3 spans 17 amino acids. Germline lookup yields CDR1 SEHNR and CDR2 FQNEAQ (reference sequence). TCR beta chains were sequenced at survey level with immunoSEQ. Some clones are missing from TCRdb's copy, which holds only in-frame ones; the method was immunoSEQ multiplex PCR. The table shows 40,000 to 55,000 clones, with approximately 95% occurring only once. V is TRBV7-9 and J is TRBJ1-3; 9 positions match TRBD1. The specimen sequenced was PBMCs. The source is a man aged 40-49 years with rheumatoid arthritis. The CDR3 DNA reads TGTGCCAGCAGCTTAGCGGACAGGGGAGGCTCGGTTGACACCATATATTTT. It is translated as CASSLADRGGSVDTIYF. Drawing the rest from reference TRBV7-9 and TRBJ1-3, the complete variable domain is DTGVSQNPRHKITKRGQNVTFRCDPISEHNRLYWYRQTLGQGPEFLTYFQNEAQLEKSRLLSDRFSAERPKGSFSTLEIQRTEQGDSAMYLCASSLADRGGSVDTIYFGEGSWLTVV.